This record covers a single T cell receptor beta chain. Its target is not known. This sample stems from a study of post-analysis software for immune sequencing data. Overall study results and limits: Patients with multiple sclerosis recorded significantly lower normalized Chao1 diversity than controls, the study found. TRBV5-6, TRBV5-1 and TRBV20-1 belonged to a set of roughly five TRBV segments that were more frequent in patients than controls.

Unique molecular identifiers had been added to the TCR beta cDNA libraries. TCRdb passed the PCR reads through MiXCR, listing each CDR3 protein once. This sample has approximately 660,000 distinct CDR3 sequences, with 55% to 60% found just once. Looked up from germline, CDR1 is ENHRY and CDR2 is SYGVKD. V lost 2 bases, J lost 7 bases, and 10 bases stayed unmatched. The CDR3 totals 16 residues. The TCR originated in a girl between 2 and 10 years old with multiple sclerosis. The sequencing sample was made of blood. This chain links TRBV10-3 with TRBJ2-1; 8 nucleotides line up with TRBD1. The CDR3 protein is CAISERSGQGTNEQFF. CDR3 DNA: TGTGCCATCAGTGAGAGGAGTGGACAGGGAACTAATGAGCAGTTCTTC.